This T cell receptor beta chain was recorded in a study of cytomegalovirus exposure and HLA in healthy donors. Vbeta (60) and Jbeta (13) primers were used in the PCR. The table came from immunoSEQ multiplex PCR; TCRdb's copy has only in-frame clones and leaves some out. The sample includes about 150,000 clones, approximately 80% of them seen just once. The CDR3 is made up of 12 amino acids. V shed 6 bases and J shed 5 bases, with 10 bases lying between them. Germline CDR1 is MNHEY and CDR2 is SMNVEV (reference sequence). The clonotype was recovered from a man between 25 and 39 years old in good health and CMV-seronegative. The source material was PBMCs. The chain couples TRBV27 to TRBJ1-1; tentatively, D is TRBD1 (6 bases). The CDR3 here is CASRQGGTEAFF. In DNA form, the CDR3 reads TGTGCCAGCAGACAGGGAGGGACTGAAGCTTTCTTT.